This entry lists 8 T cell receptor beta chains sequenced from one sample in a study of metastatic and nonmetastatic thyroid tumors. Every patient was untreated before thyroid surgery. MiXCR reprocessed the PCR reads for TCRdb. Among almost 85,000 clones listed, under 15% were seen once. The specimen was tumor tissue. The source of these receptors is a female donor with papillary thyroid cancer or a benign thyroid nodule (not recorded which). Some clones in this sample may be carry-over from other donors' samples.

Remarks on this clone: The CDR3 carries no conserved terminal phenylalanine or tryptophan, so it likely arises from a read error. V is TRBV7-9 and J is TRBJ1-1; D possibly corresponds to TRBD1 (6 bases). The CDR3 sequence is 14 residues long. V dropped 5 bases and J dropped 1 base, with 11 bases sitting between them. Germline V gene sequence: CDR1 SEHNR, CDR2 FQNEAQ (reference sequence). The CDR3 DNA reads as TGTGCCAGCAGCGGGACATGGCGGAACACTGAAGCTTTCCTT. Its translation: CASSGTWRNTEAFL.

In its sample, this clone was seen many times. J is TRBJ2-5 and V is TRBV6-1, with 7 bases aligning to TRBD2. The CDR3 has 16 amino acids. With V trimmed by 5 bases and J by 5 bases, 14 bases remained unmatched. The germline CDR1 and CDR2 sequences are MNHNS and SASEGT. The DNA for the CDR3 is TGTGCCAGCAGTCTAGAACTAGCGAGCAAGATTGAGACCCAGTACTTC. The encoded protein is CASSLELASKIETQYF.

This clone was seen ten or more times. J is TRBJ1-3 and V is TRBV7-9, with no clear D. V dropped 3 bases and J dropped 0 bases, with 6 bases sitting between them. The germline V gene encodes CDR1 SEHNR and CDR2 FQNEAQ (reference sequence). This CDR3 is 14 amino acids long. The CDR3 spells CASSLVGSGNTIYF. The CDR3 nucleotides are TGTGCCAGCAGCTTGGTCGGCTCTGGAAACACCATATATTTT.

This clone was counted a few times. A much bigger clone sits one base away, suggesting this may be a read error. The chain combines TRBV5-1 with TRBJ1-3; D gene unclear. V lost 2 bases, J lost 4 bases, and 7 bases lay in between. The CDR3 runs 13 residues. Germline V lookup: CDR1 SGHRS, CDR2 YFSETQ. The CDR3 reads CASSFETGNTIYF. Here the CDR3 DNA reads TGCGCCAGCAGCTTCGAGACAGGAAACACCATATATTTT.

This clone has a count of ten or more. The V call is TRBV28, the J call TRBJ1-5; D unresolved. Germline V gene data show CDR1 as MDHEN and CDR2 as SYDVKM. Trimming pared 5 bases from V and 0 bases from J, leaving 14 bases between. CDR3 length: 16 residues. The CDR3 is CASSRPITDSNQPQHF. CDR3 nucleotide sequence: TGTGCCAGCAGTCGCCCGATCACTGATAGCAATCAGCCCCAGCATTTT. Together with reference TRBV28 and TRBJ1-5, the CDR3 gives the full variable domain: DVKVTQSSRYLVKRTGEKVFLECVQDMDHENMFWYRQDPGLGLRLIYFSYDVKMKEKGDIPEGYSVSREKKERFSLILESASTNQTSMYLCASSRPITDSNQPQHFGDGTRLSIL.

This clone has at least ten counts. CDR3 region: CASSWDSYEQYF. CDR3 sequence (DNA): TGCGCCAGCAGCTGGGACTCGTACGAGCAGTACTTC. The chain joins TRBV5-1 to TRBJ2-7; possibly TRBD2 for D (6 bases). With 3 bases removed from V and 4 bases from J, the gap between germline ends came to 8 bases. The CDR3 sequence is 12 residues long. Germline V gives CDR1 SGHRS, CDR2 YFSETQ.

About this clone itself: It may be a read error: a sequence one base away is much more abundant. Other DNA sequences in this sample translate to the same CDR3. V is TRBV20-1 and J is TRBJ1-1; TRBD1 matches at 8 bases. The CDR3 runs 12 residues. CDR1 DFQATT and CDR2 SNEGSKA come from the germline V gene (reference sequence). The CDR3 here is CSARTGWAEAFF. The CDR3 coding sequence is TGCAGTGCGAGGACAGGGTGGGCTGAAGCTTTCTTC.

This clone came up many times. The chain joins TRBV6-5 to TRBJ2-1; 14 bases line up with TRBD2. This CDR3 has 17 residues. CDR1 and CDR2 (germline): MNHEY, SVGAGI. The J segment lost 7 bases and the V segment lost 5 bases, leaving 10 bases of the junction unmatched. The chain's CDR3 is CASSPRTSGRRGNEQFF. For the CDR3, the DNA is TGTGCCAGCAGTCCGCGGACTAGCGGGAGGAGGGGGAATGAGCAGTTCTTC.